This T cell receptor (beta chain) appears in the sequencing data of a study of cytomegalovirus exposure and HLA in healthy donors. The overall study: Among the roughly 370 genotyped donors, 70% to 85% were placed in the Caucasian-associated ancestry cluster.

Trimming cost V 4 bases and J 5 bases, with 8 bases left between them. CDR3 length: 12 residues. The germline gives CDR1 SNHLY, CDR2 FYNNEI. Concerning this clone: The antigen remains undetermined.

A multiplex PCR was run with 60 Vbeta primers and 13 Jbeta primers. Repertoires were generated with immunoSEQ multiplex PCR, while TCRdb's copy carries only in-frame clones and drops some. The profile shows around 39,000 clones, 60% to 85% of them singletons. Broader study findings: Indistinguishable V segments, including TRBV6-2 and TRBV6-3, were excluded. High specificity and sensitivity for cytomegalovirus status were reported for the classifier. Upon later analysis, TCR association rates were observed to vary by HLA locus, being highest for DRB1 and lowest for HLA-C.

This rearrangement joins TRBV2 to TRBJ2-5; D gene uncertain. Sequencing was carried out using PBMCs. The receptor's source is a man aged 25-45 years in good health and CMV-seronegative. The CDR3 reads CASSVSQETQYF. DNA of the CDR3: TGTGCCAGCAGTGTTTCTCAGGAGACCCAGTACTTC. The complete variable domain, with remaining parts taken from reference TRBV2 and TRBJ2-5, reads EPEVTQTPSHQVTQMGQEVILRCVPISNHLYFYWYRQILGQKVEFLVSFYNNEISEKSEIFDDQFSVERPDGSNFTLKIRSTKLEDSAMYFCASSVSQETQYFGPGTRLLVL.